Listed below are T cell receptor beta chains from one sample, sequenced in a study of memory B cells and T cells in multiple sclerosis. No antigen has been identified for these receptors. Sequenced by immunoSEQ multiplex PCR; TCRdb stores in-frame clones only, minus some. This repertoire shows approximately 30,000 clones, roughly 88% found once; its top ten account for roughly 2.5%. Sequenced: PBMCs from blood kept in culture. Receptors were obtained from a human donor with multiple sclerosis. CDR3s leave out the opening cysteine and the closing phenylalanine or tryptophan. A D gene is named only where the DNA matches it firmly.

j_gene: TRBJ1-3
v_gene: TRBV6-1
d_gene: .
CDR3aa: ASRSGISGNTIY

j_gene: TRBJ2-7
v_gene: TRBV5-1
d_gene: .
CDR3aa: ASSLERYEQY

j_gene: TRBJ1-1
v_gene: TRBV18
d_gene: .
CDR3aa: ASSPPRGLTEAF

j_gene: TRBJ2-5
v_gene: TRBV5-6
d_gene: .
CDR3aa: ASSFGLPDPWETQY

j_gene: TRBJ2-7
v_gene: TRBV9
d_gene: .
CDR3aa: ASSVAPTSWNEQY

j_gene: TRBJ2-2
v_gene: TRBV11-3
d_gene: TRBD1
CDR3aa: ASSPQGDTGELF

j_gene: TRBJ2-1
v_gene: TRBV2
d_gene: .
CDR3aa: ASRGPKNEQF

j_gene: TRBJ1-2
v_gene: TRBV7-3
d_gene: .
CDR3aa: ASSLTVNYGYT

j_gene: TRBJ2-5
v_gene: TRBV5-8
d_gene: TRBD2
CDR3aa: ASSQGLAGGQETQY

j_gene: TRBJ1-5
v_gene: TRBV2
d_gene: .
CDR3aa: ASSTTRSNQPQH

j_gene: TRBJ1-6
v_gene: TRBV5-4
d_gene: TRBD1
CDR3aa: ASSLGGTGGLSPLH

j_gene: TRBJ1-2
v_gene: TRBV6-6
d_gene: TRBD1
CDR3aa: ASSYSGQGEGYT

j_gene: TRBJ2-7
v_gene: TRBV6-6
d_gene: .
CDR3aa: ASSYSQPSYEQY

j_gene: TRBJ2-1
v_gene: TRBV7-6
d_gene: TRBD2
CDR3aa: ASSLVLGGGPNEQF

j_gene: TRBJ1-1
v_gene: TRBV5-1
d_gene: TRBD1
CDR3aa: ASSYDRANTEAF

j_gene: TRBJ2-1
v_gene: TRBV15
d_gene: TRBD2
CDR3aa: ATSEPSGEGNEQF

j_gene: TRBJ2-3
v_gene: TRBV7-9
d_gene: TRBD1
CDR3aa: ASSPKGQGARDTQY

j_gene: TRBJ1-6
v_gene: TRBV30
d_gene: .
CDR3aa: AWRGQGSPLH

j_gene: TRBJ2-1
v_gene: TRBV4-1
d_gene: .
CDR3aa: ASSPGRGTDEQF

j_gene: TRBJ1-1
v_gene: TRBV7-8
d_gene: .
CDR3aa: ASSFDADTEAF

j_gene: TRBJ2-6
v_gene: TRBV2
d_gene: .
CDR3aa: ASSEGS

j_gene: TRBJ1-5
v_gene: TRBV5-1
d_gene: .
CDR3aa: ASSLGEGGQPQH